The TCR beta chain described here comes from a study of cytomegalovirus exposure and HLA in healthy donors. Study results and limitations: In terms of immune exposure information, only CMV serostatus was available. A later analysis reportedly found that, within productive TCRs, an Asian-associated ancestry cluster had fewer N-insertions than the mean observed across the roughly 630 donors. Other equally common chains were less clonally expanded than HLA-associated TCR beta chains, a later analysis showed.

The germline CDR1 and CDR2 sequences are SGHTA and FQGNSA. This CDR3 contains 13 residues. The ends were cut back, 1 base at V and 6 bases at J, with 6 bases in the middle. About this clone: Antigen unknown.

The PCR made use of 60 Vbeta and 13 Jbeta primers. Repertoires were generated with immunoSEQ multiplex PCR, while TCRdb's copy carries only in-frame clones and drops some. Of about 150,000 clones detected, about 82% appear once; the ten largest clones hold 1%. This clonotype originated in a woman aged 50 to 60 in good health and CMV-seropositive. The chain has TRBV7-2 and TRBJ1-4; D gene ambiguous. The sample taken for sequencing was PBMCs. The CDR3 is CASSLDGDEKLFF. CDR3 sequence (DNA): TGTGCCAGCAGCTTAGACGGGGATGAAAAACTGTTTTTT. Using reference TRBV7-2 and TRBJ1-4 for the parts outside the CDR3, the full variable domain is GAGVSQSPSNKVTEKGKDVELRCDPISGHTALYWYRQSLGQGLEFLIYFQGNSAPDKSGLPSDRFSAERTGGSVSTLTIQRTQQEDSAVYLCASSLDGDEKLFFGSGTQLSVL.